This TCR beta chain was retrieved from a study of chemoradiotherapy in HPV16-positive cancers. Germline lookup yields CDR1 LNHNV and CDR2 YYDKDF (reference sequence). The CDR3 runs 14 residues. The J segment lost 10 bases and the V segment lost 3 bases, leaving 6 bases of the junction unmatched. Repeated repertoire sampling spanned the course of chemoradiotherapy. Assay: immunoSEQ multiplex PCR; the TCRdb copy retains only in-frame clones and omits some. The sample comprises 300 to 400 clones, 89% of which are singletons, and just under 7% rests with the top ten. The receptor's source is a human donor with HPV-associated anogenital cancer. The gene calls are TRBV15 and TRBJ2-1; 10 nucleotides align to TRBD2. Specimen: tumor tissue, collected from a patient who underwent chemoradiotherapy. The CDR3 protein is CATSRTSGLREQFF. As DNA, the CDR3 is TGTGCCACCAGCAGGACTAGCGGGTTGAGGGAGCAGTTCTTC.